Each of the 15 T cell receptor beta chains below was sequenced from the same sample in a study of blood T cell repertoires in COVID-19. TCRdb keeps only in-frame clones here, not all; method: immunoSEQ multiplex PCR. The profile shows 40,000 to 60,000 clones, 70% to 85% of them singletons. Sequencing was done on a sample of peripheral blood. The source is a man in his 70s with acute or convalescent COVID-19.

The chain carries TRBV5-6 and TRBJ2-1, with TRBD2 matching over 8 bases. After removal of 6 bases from V and 1 base from J, the junction contained 9 bases not matched to a gene. The CDR3 extends over 16 amino acids. CDR1 SGHDT and CDR2 YYEEEE come from the germline V gene. The CDR3 DNA reads TGTGCCAGCAACCACCCGCGCGGGAGGTCCTACAATGAGCAGTTCTTC. Protein: CASNHPRGRSYNEQFF.

The chain is built from TRBV12-3 or TRBV12-4 and TRBJ1-1; perhaps TRBD1 as D (5 bases). The CDR3 totals 12 residues. V was pared by 3 bases and J by 11 bases, with 13 bases between. Here the CDR3 reads CASSFRQLGAFF. The CDR3 bases are TGTGCCAGCAGTTTTAGACAGTTGGGGGCTTTCTTT.

Regarding this clone: Within the sample, other DNA sequences also encode this same CDR3. The chain uses TRBV29-1 and TRBJ1-2; D remains ambiguous. The CDR3 has 12 residues. From germline, CDR1 is SQVTM and CDR2 ANQGSEA. V gave up 2 bases and J gave up 8 bases, with 12 bases separating them. The CDR3 is CSVERGLNGYTF. The CDR3 nucleotides are TGCAGCGTTGAACGTGGGCTCAACGGCTACACCTTC.

V usage is TRBV5-5 and J usage is TRBJ1-2; D may be TRBD1 (6 bases). The CDR3 totals 13 residues. Looked up from germline, CDR1 is SGHKS and CDR2 is YYEKEE (reference sequence). The V end was cut by 0 bases, the J end by 7 bases, with 10 bases between. The CDR3 sequence is CASSLEQGFGYTF. In DNA, the CDR3 is TGTGCCAGCAGCTTGGAACAGGGTTTTGGCTACACCTTC.

The chain recombines TRBV13 with TRBJ2-7; TRBD2 is a possible D gene (6 bases). CDR3 size: 13 residues. Germline CDR1 reads PRHDT; CDR2 reads FYEKMQ (reference sequence). The V gene lost 1 base and the J gene lost 3 bases, with 7 bases spanning the gap. CDR3 sequence (DNA): TGTGCCAGCAGCTTAGCGGGAGTCTACGAGCAGTACTTC. Amino acids: CASSLAGVYEQYF.

This chain connects TRBV7-8 to TRBJ1-1; 9 positions agree with TRBD1. The CDR3 runs to 14 residues. V dropped 5 bases and J dropped 5; count of bases not matched to a gene: 6. Germline V CDR1 and CDR2: SGHVS, FQNEAQ. The DNA of the CDR3 is TGTGCCAGCAGCCGGGACAGGGCGGGGACTGAAGCTTTCTTT. Translation: CASSRDRAGTEAFF.

The chain is built from TRBV5-5 and TRBJ2-1, with 10 bases lining up with TRBD2. J gave up 6 bases and V 0 bases, and 3 bases lay outside the gene matches. Per germline, CDR1 SGHKS and CDR2 YYEKEE (reference sequence). The CDR3 covers 15 residues. The CDR3, as DNA: TGTGCCAGCAGCTTGGTTTGGACTAGCGGCAATGAGCAGTTCTTC. It is translated as CASSLVWTSGNEQFF.

This clone was seen a few times. The V gene is TRBV11-2, the J gene TRBJ2-1, with 10 bases aligning to TRBD2. J lost 4 bases, V lost 4 bases, and 7 bases had no gene match. This CDR3 is built from 16 residues. Germline assignment: CDR1 SGHAT and CDR2 FQNNGV. The CDR3 sequence: CASSSRGSGRYNEQFF. The CDR3, as DNA: TGTGCCAGCAGCTCCCGGGGTAGCGGGAGGTACAATGAGCAGTTCTTC.

By proportion, this clone is medium-sized. The J gene is TRBJ1-6, the V gene TRBV7-9; the match to TRBD1 covers 10 bases. The CDR3 is made up of 14 amino acids. From germline, CDR1 is SEHNR and CDR2 FQNEAQ (reference sequence). The V and J ends lost 5 bases and 9 bases, in that order; junction bases with no gene match: 4. CDR3 sequence (DNA): TGTGCCAGCAGCCCTGGGACAGGGGTTTCACCCCTCCACTTT. This encodes CASSPGTGVSPLHF.

This chain links TRBV30 with TRBJ1-1; maybe TRBD1 (6 bases). V shed 8 bases and J shed 3 bases, with 16 bases lying between them. The CDR3 has 13 residues. Germline CDR1 and CDR2: GTSNPN and SVGIG (reference sequence). CDR3 nucleotide sequence: TGTGCCGGGCGACAGGAAAGGGACACTGAAGCTTTCTTT. Residues: CAGRQERDTEAFF.

V is TRBV6-5 and J is TRBJ2-1, with 7 bases aligning to TRBD2. V lost 5 bases, J lost 6 bases, and 7 bases stayed unmatched. The CDR3 is made up of 14 amino acids. Germline values: CDR1 MNHEY, CDR2 SVGAGI. The CDR3 loop reads CASSPELASNEQFF. CDR3 nucleotide sequence: TGTGCCAGCAGTCCGGAACTAGCGTCCAATGAGCAGTTCTTC.

The chain has TRBV11-2 and TRBJ2-1; 11 nucleotides match TRBD2. Germline V gives CDR1 SGHAT, CDR2 FQNNGV. This CDR3 contains 19 residues. V lost 1 base, J lost 1 base, and 9 bases stayed unmatched. The CDR3 coding sequence is TGTGCCAGCAGCTTAGGTCGGAAACTAGCGGGAGTTTCCTACAATGAGCAGTTCTTC. Protein: CASSLGRKLAGVSYNEQFF.

V gene TRBV7-8 combines with J gene TRBJ1-5; TRBD1 matches 9 bases. The CDR3 length is 18 residues. Per the germline V gene, CDR1 is SGHVS and CDR2 is FQNEAQ. Trimming cost V 5 bases and J 2 bases; bases outside gene matches: 13. CDR3 DNA sequence: TGTGCCAGCAGCCCCCATCGGACAGGGGATCGTGGCAATCAGCCCCAGCATTTT. It is translated as CASSPHRTGDRGNQPQHF.

The V gene is TRBV4-3, the J gene TRBJ1-5; maybe TRBD1 (5 bases). V shed 0 bases and J shed 4 bases, with 10 bases lying between them. CDR1 and CDR2 (germline): LGHNA, YSLEER. The CDR3 loop spans 15 amino acids. CDR3 bases: TGCGCCAGCAGCCAAGATGGAGGGGTGAATCAGCCCCAGCATTTT. Protein sequence: CASSQDGGVNQPQHF.

This chain uses TRBV2 with TRBJ2-1; the match to TRBD2 covers 10 bases. V lost 6 bases and J lost 7; bases outside the gene matches: 6. The CDR3 runs 14 residues. Germline lookup yields CDR1 SNHLY and CDR2 FYNNEI. CDR3 DNA: TGTGCCAGCAGAGCGGGAGGGCCTCGGAATGAGCAGTTCTTC. Encoded protein: CASRAGGPRNEQFF.